The sequence of this TCR beta chain was determined in a study of blood T cell repertoires in COVID-19. Sequenced by immunoSEQ multiplex PCR; TCRdb stores in-frame clones only, minus some. Found here are tens of thousands of clones, approximately 90% of them singletons; the top ten hold around 4.9%. The table lists this clone with a count of one. In germline, CDR1 is SNHLY, CDR2 FYNNEI. The CDR3 covers 16 residues. Trimming removed 6 bases from V and 2 bases from J; junction bases left unmatched: 7. This clonotype originated in a human donor in a cohort sampled during active COVID-19. The sequencing sample was made of peripheral blood. The chain employs TRBV2 and TRBJ1-5; 10 bases agree with TRBD1. CDR3 in DNA: TGTGCCAGCAGCAGCAGTGGGACAGGGGGCAATCAGCCCCAGCATTTT. Encoded protein: CASSSSGTGGNQPQHF. Combining the CDR3 with reference TRBV2 and TRBJ1-5 gives the whole variable domain EPEVTQTPSHQVTQMGQEVILRCVPISNHLYFYWYRQILGQKVEFLVSFYNNEISEKSEIFDDQFSVERPDGSNFTLKIRSTKLEDSAMYFCASSSSGTGGNQPQHFGDGTRLSIL.